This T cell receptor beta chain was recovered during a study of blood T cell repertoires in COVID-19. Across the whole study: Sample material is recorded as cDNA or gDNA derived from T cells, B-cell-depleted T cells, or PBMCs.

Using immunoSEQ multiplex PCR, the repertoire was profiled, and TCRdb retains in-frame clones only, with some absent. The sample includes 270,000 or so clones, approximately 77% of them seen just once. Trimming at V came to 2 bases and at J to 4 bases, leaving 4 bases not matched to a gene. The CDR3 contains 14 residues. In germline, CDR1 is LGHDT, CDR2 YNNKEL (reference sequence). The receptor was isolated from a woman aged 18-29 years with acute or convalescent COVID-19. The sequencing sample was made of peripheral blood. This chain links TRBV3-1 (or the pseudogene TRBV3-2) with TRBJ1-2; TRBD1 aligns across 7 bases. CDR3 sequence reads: CASSQRQGIYGYTF. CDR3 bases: TGTGCCAGCAGCCAAAGACAGGGTATCTATGGCTACACCTTC.